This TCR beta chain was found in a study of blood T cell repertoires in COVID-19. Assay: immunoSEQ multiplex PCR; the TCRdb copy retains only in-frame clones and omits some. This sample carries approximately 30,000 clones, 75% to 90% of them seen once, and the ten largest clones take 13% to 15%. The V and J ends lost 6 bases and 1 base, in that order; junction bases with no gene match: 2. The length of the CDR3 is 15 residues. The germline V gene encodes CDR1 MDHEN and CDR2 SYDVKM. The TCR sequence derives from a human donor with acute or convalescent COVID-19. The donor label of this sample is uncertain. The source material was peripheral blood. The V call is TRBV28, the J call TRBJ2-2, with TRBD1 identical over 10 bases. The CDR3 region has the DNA TGTGCCAGCAGCCGGACAGGGGGGAACACCGGGGAGCTGTTTTTT. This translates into CASSRTGGNTGELFF.